This T cell receptor beta chain comes out of a study of CD8 T cells in ankylosing spondylitis. Study-wide results and caveats: Disease-linked clones, CD8+, were relatively rare in peripheral blood.

The TCR beta libraries were generated through quantitative 5'-RACE incorporating molecular barcodes. TCRdb processed the 5' RACE reads anew with MiXCR; each CDR3 protein has one entry. The sample comprises about 240,000 distinct CDR3 sequences, about 9.1% of which are singletons, and nearly 7% rests with the top ten. This clonotype has only a few counts. Its cognate antigen is unknown. CDR3 length equals 15 residues. Germline CDR1 reads LGHDT; CDR2 reads YNNKEL (reference sequence). Unmatched junction bases numbered 4, after V lost 2 bases and J lost 5 bases. The chain employs TRBV3-1 and TRBJ1-1; 11 bases align to TRBD1. The sequencing input was blood, either unsorted or a sorted T cell fraction (not recorded which). The sequence derives from a male donor with ankylosing spondylitis or in good health (not recorded which). The CDR3 DNA reads as TGTGCCAGCAGCCAATGGGGACAGGGGGAAACTGAAGCTTTCTTT. Amino acid sequence: CASSQWGQGETEAFF.